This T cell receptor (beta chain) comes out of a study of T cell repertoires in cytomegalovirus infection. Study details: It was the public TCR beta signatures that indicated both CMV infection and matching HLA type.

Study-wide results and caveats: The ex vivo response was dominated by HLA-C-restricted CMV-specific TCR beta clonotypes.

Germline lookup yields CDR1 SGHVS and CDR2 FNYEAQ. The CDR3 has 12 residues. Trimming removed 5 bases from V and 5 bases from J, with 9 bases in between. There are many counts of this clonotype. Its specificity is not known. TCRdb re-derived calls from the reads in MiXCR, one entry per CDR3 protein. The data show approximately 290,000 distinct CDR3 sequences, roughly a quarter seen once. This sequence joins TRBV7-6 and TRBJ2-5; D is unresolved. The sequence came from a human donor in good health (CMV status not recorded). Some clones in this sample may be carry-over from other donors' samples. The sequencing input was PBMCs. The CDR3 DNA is TGTGCCAGCAGCCAAAGTACGGAGACCCAGTACTTC. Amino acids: CASSQSTETQYF.